Each of the 10 T cell receptor beta chains below was sequenced from the same sample in a study of blood T cells in healthy people across ages. Primers used in a second PCR of about 7 to 12 cycles were a sample-barcoded 5' primer and a J-beta primer mix. TCRdb used MiXCR to reprocess the 5' RACE reads, holding one entry per CDR3 protein. The sample contains roughly 790,000 distinct CDR3 sequences, roughly 47% of which appear only once. The sample was blood. The receptors come from an older woman in good health.

The chain recombines TRBV20-1 with TRBJ1-1, with D perhaps matching TRBD1 (5 bases). The V end lost 0 bases, the J end lost 4 bases, and 18 bases lay between the germline ends. The CDR3 loop spans 16 amino acids. From germline, CDR1 is DFQATT and CDR2 SNEGSKA (reference sequence). The CDR3 region is CSARDWRSGGSTEAFF. The CDR3 DNA follows: TGCAGTGCTAGAGATTGGAGGTCCGGGGGAAGCACTGAAGCTTTCTTT.

This clonotype appeared once. The chain couples TRBV5-1 to TRBJ1-2; tentative D call: TRBD1 (6 bases). Trimming removed 7 bases from V and 4 bases from J, with 14 bases in between. The germline gives CDR1 SGHRS, CDR2 YFSETQ. The CDR3 runs to 13 residues. DNA of the CDR3: TGCGCCAGCTCCACACAGGGTGGCTATGGCTACACCTTC. It is translated as CASSTQGGYGYTF.

This chain joins TRBV24-1 and TRBJ2-1, with D possibly TRBD1 on 5 matching bases. There are 15 residues in the CDR3. V was shortened by 2 bases and J by 5 bases, with 12 bases between the two germline ends. The germline CDR1 and CDR2 sequences are KGHDR and SFDVKD. The CDR3 reads CATSDSRQNNNEQFF. The CDR3 DNA sequence: TGTGCCACCAGTGATTCGCGACAGAATAACAATGAGCAGTTCTTC.

V usage is TRBV4-2 and J usage is TRBJ1-5, with D unclear. V lost 3 bases to trimming and J lost 0 bases, with 15 bases between them. Germline-derived CDR1 and CDR2 are LGHNA and YNFKEQ. CDR3 length equals 17 residues. The CDR3 region is CASSQAIREDSNQPQHF. DNA of the CDR3: TGTGCCAGCAGCCAGGCCATCCGGGAGGATAGCAATCAGCCCCAGCATTTT.

This chain uses TRBV12-3 or TRBV12-4 with TRBJ2-7; 15 bases align to TRBD2. V shed 7 bases and J 4 bases; nucleotides not matched to a gene: 8. The CDR3 sequence is 16 residues long. The CDR3 loop reads CASTVGTSGGWYEQYF. For the CDR3, the DNA is TGTGCCAGCACTGTTGGGACTAGCGGGGGGTGGTACGAGCAGTACTTC.

V is TRBV7-6 and J is TRBJ1-1, with a possible D match to TRBD1 (6 bases). Germline CDR1 reads SGHVS; CDR2 reads FNYEAQ. V was cut by 5 bases and J by 8 bases, with 15 bases left in between. The CDR3 is 13 amino acids. CDR3 protein: CASSQTKDREAFF. The CDR3 nucleotides read TGTGCCAGCAGCCAAACGAAGGACAGAGAAGCTTTCTTT.

There are a few counts of this clonotype. The chain couples TRBV20-1 to TRBJ2-3, with 7 positions matching TRBD2. The trim removed 5 bases at V and 3 bases at J, leaving 8 bases unmatched. Germline lookup yields CDR1 DFQATT and CDR2 SNEGSKA (reference sequence). The CDR3 is made up of 14 amino acids. CDR3 protein: CSAARAGVTDTQYF. Written as DNA, the CDR3 is TGCAGTGCTGCTCGGGCGGGAGTGACAGATACGCAGTATTTT.

The CDR3 sequence: CSARYLEVNNEQFF. As DNA, the CDR3 is TGCAGTGCTAGGTACCTAGAGGTTAACAATGAGCAGTTCTTC. The rearrangement joins TRBV20-1 to TRBJ2-1; D gene ambiguous. V dropped 3 bases and J dropped 5 bases, with 14 bases sitting between them. CDR1 is DFQATT, CDR2 SNEGSKA, per germline (reference sequence). The CDR3 runs 14 residues.

In the case of this clonotype: This may stem from a read error, because a much larger clone lies one nucleotide away. The genes are TRBV7-2 and TRBJ2-6; TRBD2 matches at 10 bases. Germline lookup yields CDR1 SGHTA and CDR2 FQGNSA. Unmatched junction bases numbered 15, after V lost 11 bases and J lost 2 bases. CDR3 length: 18 amino acids. The CDR3 loop is CAGIPQAGGLAGANVLTF. In nucleotides, the CDR3 is TGTGCCGGCATCCCTCAAGCGGGAGGGCTAGCTGGGGCCAACGTCCTGACTTTC.

The V and J genes are TRBV7-3 and TRBJ2-5, with D tentatively TRBD2 (6 bases). The germline V gene encodes CDR1 SGHTA and CDR2 FQGTGA. The CDR3 runs 13 residues. Trimming shortened V by 10 bases and J by 4 bases, and 16 bases separated the two germline ends. The CDR3 is CATAGTSAETQYF. CDR3 DNA sequence: TGTGCCACCGCTGGGACTTCCGCAGAGACCCAGTACTTC.